The 5 T cell receptor beta chains given below trace back to one sample, sequenced in a study of molecular identifiers for immune sequencing clone quantification. TCRdb re-derived calls from the PCR reads in MiXCR, one entry per CDR3 protein. Seen here are about 300,000 distinct CDR3 sequences, about a fifth observed once, and the top ten hold under 0.95%. The sample consisted of naive CD8+ T cells from blood, with Jurkat cell RNA spiked in. Sample subset: FACS-sorted CD8+CD4-CCR7+CD45RA+ naive T cells. Source of these receptors: a human donor in good health. Some libraries in this study had Jurkat cell RNA spiked in.

There are many counts of this clonotype. This chain connects TRBV9 to TRBJ2-7, with 10 bases that match TRBD2. The CDR3 length is 15 residues. Germline CDR1 reads SGDLS; CDR2 reads YYNGEE. V lost 3 bases, J lost 2 bases, and 5 bases stayed unmatched. CDR3 coding DNA: TGTGCCAGCAGCGAGAGCGGGGGGGCCGCCTACGAGCAGTACTTC. Its translation is CASSESGGAAYEQYF.

The sample holds many counts of this clonotype. The chain employs TRBV7-2 and TRBJ2-2; perhaps TRBD2 as D (5 bases). The V and J ends lost 3 bases and 6 bases respectively, with 17 bases between them. There are 16 residues in the CDR3. Germline V gives CDR1 SGHTA, CDR2 FQGNSA. In DNA, the CDR3 is TGTGCCAGCAGCTTCTGGGCCGGGAATGGCGCCGGGGAGCTGTTTTTT. Its translation: CASSFWAGNGAGELFF.

This clonotype was counted between two and nine times. The chain links TRBV20-1 to TRBJ2-7, with D perhaps given as TRBD1 or TRBD2 (5 bases each). Germline V gene data show CDR1 as DFQATT and CDR2 as SNEGSKA (reference sequence). Trimming took off 3 bases at V and 0 bases at J, with 15 bases between the two ends. This CDR3 spans 15 amino acids. The CDR3 loop reads CSASTGTRNSYEQYF. The CDR3 DNA follows: TGCAGTGCTAGTACCGGGACGAGGAACTCCTACGAGCAGTACTTC.

At least ten counts were recorded for this clonotype. V is TRBV7-9 and J is TRBJ2-7; unclear D gene. The CDR3 spans 13 residues. Between the trimmed V and J ends, which lost 1 base and 5 bases, there was a span of 9 bases. Germline lookup yields CDR1 SEHNR and CDR2 FQNEAQ (reference sequence). In nucleotides, the CDR3 is TGTGCCAGCAGCTTAGGGGCCGGAGACGAGCAGTACTTC. It codes for CASSLGAGDEQYF.

Notes on this clonotype: A clone one base away is much larger, so this may be a read error. CDR3 coding DNA: TGTGCCAGCAGACCCGTGTCGGGCGGGGGGGCCAATGAGCGGTTCTTC. Amino acid sequence: CASRPVSGGGANERFF. The gene calls are TRBV25-1 and TRBJ2-1; 9 positions match TRBD2. CDR1 and CDR2 from the germline V gene are MGHDK and SYGVNS. The CDR3 loop spans 16 amino acids.